The entry that follows covers one T cell receptor (beta chain) sequence. Its antigen remains unknown. This specimen comes from a study of a mutant IDH1 vaccine in newly diagnosed glioma. Overall study results and limits: Any relationship between pseudoprogression and changes in top peripheral T cell clonotypes seemed absent.

Sequenced by immunoSEQ multiplex PCR; TCRdb stores in-frame clones only, minus some. In the table there are 95,000 to 120,000 clones, under 90% of which are singletons. The V end lost 6 bases, the J end lost 12 bases, and 15 bases lay between the germline ends. The germline V gene encodes CDR1 MDHEN and CDR2 SYDVKM. The CDR3 has 12 residues. Time point noted: week 11, during vaccination. A 20-mer mutant IDH1 peptide at 300 ug was injected subcutaneously with topical imiquimod. The TCR originated in a woman aged 45-65 years with glioma. Material: PBMCs, obtained from a glioma patient whose treatment included an IDH1 peptide vaccine. The chain carries TRBV28 and TRBJ2-1, with D perhaps TRBD1 (6 bases). CDR3 residues: CASRRTGYGQFF. Written as DNA, the CDR3 is TGTGCCAGCAGGAGAACAGGGTATGGGCAGTTCTTC.